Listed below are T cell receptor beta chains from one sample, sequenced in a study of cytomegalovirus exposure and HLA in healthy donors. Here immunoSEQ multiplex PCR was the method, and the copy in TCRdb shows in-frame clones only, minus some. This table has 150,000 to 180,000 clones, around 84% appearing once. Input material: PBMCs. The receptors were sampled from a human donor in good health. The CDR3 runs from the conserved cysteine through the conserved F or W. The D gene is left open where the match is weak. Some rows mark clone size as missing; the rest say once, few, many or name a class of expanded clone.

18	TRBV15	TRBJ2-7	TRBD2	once	CATSRGGTSGGYSYEQYF	TGTGCCACCAGCAGGGGCGGGACTAGCGGGGGCTACTCCTACGAGCAGTACTTC
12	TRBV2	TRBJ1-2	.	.	CASTGGYYGYTF	TGTGCCAGCACCGGGGGATACTATGGCTACACCTTC
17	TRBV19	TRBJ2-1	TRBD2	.	CASSILFTSGTANEQFF	TGTGCCAGTAGTATACTTTTTACTAGCGGGACTGCCAATGAGCAGTTCTTC
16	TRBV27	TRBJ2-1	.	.	CASSRPEDSSYNEQFF	TGTGCCAGCAGTCGGCCGGAGGATAGCTCCTACAATGAGCAGTTCTTC
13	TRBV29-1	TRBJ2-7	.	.	CSVVNRFGGEQYF	TGCAGCGTTGTTAACAGATTCGGAGGCGAGCAGTACTTC
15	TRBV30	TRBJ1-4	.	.	CAWSRGDTPNEKLFF	TGTGCCTGGAGTAGAGGGGACACCCCTAATGAAAAACTGTTTTTT
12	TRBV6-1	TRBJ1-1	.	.	CASSREATEAFF	TGTGCCAGCAGTAGGGAGGCCACTGAAGCTTTCTTT
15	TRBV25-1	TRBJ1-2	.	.	CASSDPRENNYGYTF	TGTGCCAGCAGTGACCCCAGGGAAAATAACTATGGCTACACCTTC
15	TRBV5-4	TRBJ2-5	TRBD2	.	CASSLYSGGQETQYF	TGTGCCAGCAGCTTGTATTCGGGGGGACAAGAGACCCAGTACTTC
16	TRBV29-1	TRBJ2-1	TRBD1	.	CSVYQTNTGVNNEQFF	TGCAGCGTTTATCAAACGAACACAGGGGTTAACAATGAGCAGTTCTTC
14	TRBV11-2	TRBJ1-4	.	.	CASSLNRGWEKLFF	TGTGCCAGCAGCCTAAATCGCGGGTGGGAAAAACTGTTTTTT
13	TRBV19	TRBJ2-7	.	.	CASSITGSYEQYF	TGTGCCAGTAGTATAACGGGATCCTACGAGCAGTACTTC
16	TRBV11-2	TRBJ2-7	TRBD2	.	CASSAVASGSSYEQYF	TGTGCCAGCAGCGCTGTCGCTAGCGGGAGCAGCTACGAGCAGTACTTC
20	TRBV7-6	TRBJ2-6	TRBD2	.	CASSRGRVRTTYSGANVLTF	TGTGCCAGCAGCCGGGGGAGGGTTCGAACAACTTACTCTGGGGCCAACGTCCTGACTTTC
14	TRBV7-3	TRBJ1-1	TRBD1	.	CASSFQGADTEAFF	TGTGCCAGCAGCTTCCAGGGGGCGGACACTGAAGCTTTCTTT
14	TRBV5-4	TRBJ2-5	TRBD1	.	CASSLKGAGGTQYF	TGTGCCAGCAGCTTGAAGGGGGCTGGGGGGACCCAGTACTTC
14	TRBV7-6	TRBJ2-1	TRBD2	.	CASAPTAGNNEQFF	TGTGCCAGCGCCCCAACAGCGGGGAACAATGAGCAGTTCTTC
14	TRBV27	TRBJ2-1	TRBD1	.	CASIPGQGVYEQFF	TGTGCCAGCATACCGGGACAGGGTGTCTATGAGCAGTTCTTC
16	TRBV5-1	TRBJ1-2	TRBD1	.	CASSLGGTGKNYGYTF	TGCGCCAGCAGCTTGGGGGGGACAGGTAAAAATTATGGCTACACCTTC
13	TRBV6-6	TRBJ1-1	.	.	CATRRQGNTEAFF	TGTGCCACCCGGCGCCAGGGGAACACTGAAGCTTTCTTT
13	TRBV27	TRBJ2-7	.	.	CASSLVTGNKQYF	TGTGCCAGCAGTTTAGTGACAGGCAACAAGCAGTACTTC
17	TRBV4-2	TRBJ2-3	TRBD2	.	CASSQVEPGGGTDTQYF	TGTGCCAGCAGCCAAGTGGAGCCGGGAGGAGGGACAGATACGCAGTATTTT
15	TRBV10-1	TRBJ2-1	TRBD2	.	CASSEEGLGDNEQFF	TGCGCCAGCAGTGAGGAGGGACTAGGGGACAATGAGCAGTTCTTC
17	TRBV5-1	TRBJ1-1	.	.	CASSPGPTRQMNTEAFF	TGCGCCAGCAGCCCAGGTCCCACCCGACAGATGAACACTGAAGCTTTCTTT
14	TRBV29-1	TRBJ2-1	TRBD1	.	CSVVFGTGYNEQFF	TGCAGCGTTGTTTTCGGGACAGGGTACAATGAGCAGTTCTTC
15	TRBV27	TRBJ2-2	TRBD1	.	CASTGQGPYTGELFF	TGTGCCAGCACCGGACAGGGACCTTACACCGGGGAGCTGTTTTTT
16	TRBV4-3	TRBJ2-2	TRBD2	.	CASSQDSSGGHGELFF	TGCGCCAGCAGCCAAGATTCGAGCGGGGGGCACGGGGAGCTGTTTTTT
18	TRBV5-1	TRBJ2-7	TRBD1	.	CASSPGTGAVLVVYEQYF	TGCGCCAGCAGCCCCGGGACAGGGGCTGTTTTGGTCGTCTACGAGCAGTACTTC
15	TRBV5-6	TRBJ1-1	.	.	CASGERGSGNTEAFF	TGTGCCAGCGGCGAGCGGGGGTCGGGGAACACTGAAGCTTTCTTT
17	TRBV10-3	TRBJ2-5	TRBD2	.	CAISESKLAGRQETQYF	TGTGCCATCAGTGAGTCGAAACTAGCGGGGAGACAAGAGACCCAGTACTTC
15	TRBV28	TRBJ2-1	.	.	CASSLPLYSYNEQFF	TGTGCCAGCAGTTTACCACTCTACTCCTACAATGAGCAGTTCTTC
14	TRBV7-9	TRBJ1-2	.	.	CASSKVTDNYGYTF	TGTGCCAGCAGTAAAGTGACAGACAACTATGGCTACACCTTC
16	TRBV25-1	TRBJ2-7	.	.	CASSASGGGGSYEQYF	TGTGCCAGCAGTGCGTCCGGGGGAGGAGGCTCCTACGAGCAGTACTTC
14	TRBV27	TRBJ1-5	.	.	CASSQNREGQPQHF	TGTGCCAGCAGTCAGAACAGGGAAGGCCAGCCCCAGCATTTT
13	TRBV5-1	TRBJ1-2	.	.	CASSLDTNYGYTF	TGCGCCAGCAGCTTGGACACTAACTATGGCTACACCTTC
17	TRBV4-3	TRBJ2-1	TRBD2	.	CASSQELRTSGNNEQFF	TGCGCCAGCAGCCAAGAGCTGCGGACTAGCGGCAACAATGAGCAGTTCTTC
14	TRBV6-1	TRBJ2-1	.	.	CASSDGIGGDEQFF	TGTGCCAGCAGTGACGGGATCGGAGGCGATGAGCAGTTCTTC
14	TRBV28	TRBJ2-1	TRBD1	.	CASTPDRAYNEQFF	TGTGCCAGCACCCCGGACAGGGCCTACAATGAGCAGTTCTTC